This passage covers 30 T cell receptor beta chains from one sample sequenced in a study of CXCR3-negative and CXCR3-positive naive CD8 T cells (dated by TCRdb to about 2019). TCRdb records NextSeq 550 as the sequencer. The Human TCR Profiling Kit (MiLaboratory) was used to prepare UMI-labeled 5' RACE TRB cDNA libraries. The reads underwent TCRdb reprocessing, giving one record for each CDR3 protein sequence and no DNA. The sample table includes some 41,000 distinct CDR3 sequences. 1.5% to 2% of the sample is in the top ten clones. The sequenced sample consisted of naive CXCR3- CD8+ T cells from blood. The sample's cell subset or site label, decoded: CD45RO-CCR7+CD27+CD95- naive CD8+ T cells lacking CXCR3 (TNR3-). These receptors all stem from a human donor in good health. Some clones in this sample may be carry-over from other donors' samples.

The J gene is TRBJ1-1, the V gene TRBV27; TCRdb picks TRBD1, but there is no DNA to check that call. This CDR3 comprises 15 residues. CDR1 is MNHEY and CDR2 is SMNVEV in the germline V gene (reference sequence). The CDR3 reads CASSRPGTGNTEAFF.

This chain's CDR3 is CASSRREGTGELFF. The V gene is TRBV12-3 or TRBV12-4, the J gene TRBJ2-2; TCRdb's D call of TRBD2 is untestable without DNA. CDR3 length: 14 amino acids.

This chain joins TRBV7-9 and TRBJ2-2; with no DNA, the TCRdb D assignment of TRBD1 cannot be verified. The CDR3 contains 17 residues. Per germline, CDR1 SEHNR and CDR2 FQNEAQ (reference sequence). The CDR3 spells CASSSPPRPIPTGELFF.

This chain connects TRBV27 to TRBJ2-2; TCRdb calls TRBD2, which cannot be checked without DNA. Germline CDR1 and CDR2: MNHEY and SMNVEV (reference sequence). This CDR3 has 11 amino acids. The CDR3: CAILHAGELFF.

The J gene is TRBJ2-2, the V gene TRBV27; TCRdb's assignment of TRBD2 cannot be checked, as there is no DNA. The CDR3 extends over 18 amino acids. Germline CDR1 and CDR2: MNHEY and SMNVEV (reference sequence). CDR3 amino acids: CASSLSASGGRNTGELFF.

The gene calls are TRBV29-1 and TRBJ2-7; the TCRdb call, TRBD1, lacks DNA for checking. Germline V gene sequence: CDR1 SQVTM, CDR2 ANQGSEA. The CDR3 consists of 15 residues. The CDR3 protein is CSVVERDNPSYEQYF.

V gene TRBV4-3 combines with J gene TRBJ2-7; absent DNA, TCRdb's TRBD1 call cannot be checked. CDR1 is LGHNA, CDR2 YSLEER, per germline. This CDR3 is 15 amino acids long. The CDR3 loop is CASSQSQGANYEQYF.

The chain is built from TRBV10-3 and TRBJ1-2; TCRdb's D gene call, TRBD1, goes unchecked for lack of DNA. Germline loops: CDR1 ENHRY, CDR2 SYGVKD. This CDR3 region has 13 residues. This CDR3 is CAINLGQVYGYTF.

This sequence joins TRBV6-2 or TRBV6-3 and TRBJ2-1; TCRdb's assignment of TRBD2 cannot be checked, as there is no DNA. CDR3 length: 17 residues. The V gene's germline CDR1 is MNHEY and CDR2 SVGEGT. CDR3 amino acids: CASSRALAGANRDEQFF.

The chain is built from TRBV4-1 and TRBJ2-7; the D call of TRBD2 rests on TCRdb alone, since no DNA is present to check it. The germline gives CDR1 MGHRA, CDR2 YSYEKL. This CDR3 spans 15 amino acids. CDR3: CASSQDSGGLYEQYF.

The chain has TRBV7-2 and TRBJ1-1; TCRdb outputs TRBD1, but without DNA this stays unchecked. The CDR3 has 16 residues. Germline lookup yields CDR1 SGHTA and CDR2 FQGNSA. The CDR3 loop is CASSFGQGASNTEAFF.

The V gene is TRBV27, the J gene TRBJ2-1; TCRdb's D call, TRBD2, is unchecked because there is no DNA. The germline gives CDR1 MNHEY, CDR2 SMNVEV (reference sequence). CDR3 length: 14 amino acids. The CDR3 spells CASSFGLGNNEQFF.

The rearrangement joins TRBV11-2 to TRBJ1-2. From germline, CDR1 is SGHAT and CDR2 FQNNGV. CDR3 length: 13 residues. CDR3 protein: CASSLGALFGYAF.

The V and J genes are TRBV5-5 and TRBJ2-1; TCRdb's D call, TRBD2, is unchecked because there is no DNA. Per germline, CDR1 SGHKS and CDR2 YYEKEE (reference sequence). This CDR3 contains 16 residues. This CDR3 reads CASSLALAGAYNEQFF. The complete variable domain, with remaining parts taken from reference TRBV5-5 and TRBJ2-1, reads DAGVTQSPTHLIKTRGQQVTLRCSPISGHKSVSWYQQVLGQGPQFIFQYYEKEERGRGNFPDRFSARQFPNYSSELNVNALLLGDSALYLCASSLALAGAYNEQFFGPGTRLTVL.

CDR3: CASSSGGRESYNEQFF. The V and J genes are TRBV5-1 and TRBJ2-1; the TCRdb D gene call, TRBD2, has no DNA to confirm it. Germline CDR1 SGHRS, CDR2 YFSETQ. This CDR3 is 16 amino acids long.

The genes are TRBV20-1 and TRBJ2-5; the D gene TCRdb calls, TRBD1, cannot be checked with no DNA. CDR1 and CDR2 from the germline V gene are DFQATT and SNEGSKA (reference sequence). The CDR3 is made up of 18 amino acids. The CDR3 reads CSARDPLAGGTIQETQYF.

V is TRBV28 and J is TRBJ2-1; the TRBD2 assignment by TCRdb is unverifiable without DNA. This CDR3 is built from 15 residues. Germline CDR1 MDHEN, CDR2 SYDVKM. This CDR3 reads CASSLMVAGDDEQFF.

The gene calls are TRBV7-9 and TRBJ1-3. Germline V gene sequence: CDR1 SEHNR, CDR2 FQNEAQ (reference sequence). There are 12 residues in the CDR3. CDR3 loop: CASRKIADTIYF. Together with reference TRBV7-9 and TRBJ1-3, the CDR3 gives the full variable domain: DTGVSQNPRHKITKRGQNVTFRCDPISEHNRLYWYRQTLGQGPEFLTYFQNEAQLEKSRLLSDRFSAERPKGSFSTLEIQRTEQGDSAMYLCASRKIADTIYFGEGSWLTVV.

The chain carries TRBV29-1 and TRBJ2-3; TCRdb proposes TRBD1, but this gene call is untestable without DNA. Germline V CDR1 and CDR2: SQVTM, ANQGSEA. CDR3 length: 13 residues. CDR3 residues: CSVEVEGVDTQYF.

This sequence joins TRBV4-3 and TRBJ2-1; lacking DNA, the TRBD1 call made by TCRdb goes unchecked. The CDR3 length is 15 residues. Germline V gene sequence: CDR1 LGHNA, CDR2 YSLEER. CDR3 amino acids: CASSQGGSTGNEQFF.

The chain joins TRBV7-9 to TRBJ2-2; TCRdb's D call of TRBD2 is untestable without DNA. Germline values: CDR1 SEHNR, CDR2 FQNEAQ (reference sequence). The CDR3 sequence is 15 residues long. Here the CDR3 reads CASSLAIGPPGELFF.

The V and J genes are TRBV12-5 and TRBJ2-7; there is no DNA to check the TCRdb D call of TRBD1. This CDR3 is 14 amino acids long. The germline gives CDR1 LGHNT, CDR2 FRNRAP. CDR3 residues: CASGTGQGIYEQYF.

V gene TRBV24-1 combines with J gene TRBJ2-2; TCRdb indicates TRBD1, and absent DNA this call remains unverified. The CDR3 extends over 15 amino acids. Germline V gene data show CDR1 as KGHDR and CDR2 as SFDVKD. CDR3 amino acids: CATRGGGLNTGELFF.

This clonotype is called medium-sized (0.01 to 0.1%) based on its frequency. The gene calls are TRBV11-2 and TRBJ2-5. Looked up from germline, CDR1 is SGHAT and CDR2 is FQNNGV. CDR3 length: 15 residues. CDR3: CASSSRGIGQETQYF.

Its frequency marks this clonotype as medium-sized. This chain joins TRBV4-3 and TRBJ1-1; TCRdb gives TRBD1 as the D gene, but with no DNA this cannot be confirmed. CDR1 LGHNA and CDR2 YSLEER come from the germline V gene. CDR3 length: 15 amino acids. CDR3 loop: CASSQGTTGSLEAFF.

The rearrangement uses TRBV4-2 and TRBJ2-7. CDR1 LGHNA and CDR2 YNFKEQ come from the germline V gene. This CDR3 contains 15 residues. The chain's CDR3 is CASSQGRSGTYEQYF.

The chain combines TRBV20-1 with TRBJ2-5; TCRdb outputs TRBD1, but without DNA this stays unchecked. CDR1 and CDR2 from the germline V gene are DFQATT and SNEGSKA (reference sequence). This CDR3 spans 13 amino acids. The CDR3 sequence: CSAREEGEETQYF.

The chain is built from TRBV24-1 and TRBJ2-1; with no DNA, the TCRdb D assignment of TRBD1 cannot be verified. CDR1 KGHDR and CDR2 SFDVKD come from the germline V gene. The length of the CDR3 is 15 residues. The CDR3 region is CATSERAGENNEQFF.

The chain joins TRBV6-5 to TRBJ2-7; TCRdb picks TRBD2, but there is no DNA to check that call. The CDR3 runs 15 residues. Germline CDR1 is MNHEY and CDR2 is SVGAGI. The CDR3 protein is CASSYSPSGSYEQYF.

The chain carries TRBV3-1 and TRBJ2-7; the TRBD2 assignment by TCRdb is unverifiable without DNA. Looked up from germline, CDR1 is LGHDT and CDR2 is YNNKEL (reference sequence). The CDR3 is made up of 16 amino acids. The CDR3 is CASSQSSGGAPYEQYF.